Below, 16 T cell receptor beta chains from the same sample are listed, as sequenced in a study of blood T cell repertoires in COVID-19. Profiling relied on immunoSEQ multiplex PCR, and the TCRdb table lists in-frame clones only, not all of them. The sample includes roughly 260,000 clones, over 80% of them seen just once. The sequenced material came from PBMCs or T cells enriched from blood (not recorded which). The receptors stem from a woman under 30 who had recovered from COVID-19.

This chain links TRBV28 with TRBJ2-1; 9 bases are shared with TRBD2. CDR1 is MDHEN and CDR2 is SYDVKM in the germline V gene. V lost 0 bases and J lost 5; bases outside the gene matches: 2. The CDR3 covers 15 residues. CDR3 DNA: TGTGCCAGCAGTTTATGGCTAGCGGGGCACAATGAGCAGTTCTTC. Amino acid sequence: CASSLWLAGHNEQFF.

The rearrangement uses TRBV24-1 and TRBJ2-2; possible D gene TRBD2, 5 bases. This CDR3 comprises 16 residues. V lost 0 bases and J lost 5, with 12 bases in between. Germline V gene lookup returns CDR1 KGHDR and CDR2 SFDVKD. The CDR3 protein is CATSDLRGRGTGELFF. Written as DNA, the CDR3 is TGTGCCACCAGTGATTTGCGAGGGCGCGGAACCGGGGAGCTGTTTTTT.

The V call is TRBV7-2, the J call TRBJ1-2; weak D call: TRBD1 (5 bases). V shed 7 bases and J shed 2 bases, with 11 bases lying between them. CDR1 and CDR2 (germline): SGHTA, FQGNSA. The length of the CDR3 is 13 residues. This CDR3 reads CASTTGENYGYTF. The CDR3, as DNA: TGTGCCAGCACCACAGGCGAGAACTATGGCTACACCTTC.

This chain connects TRBV6-9 to TRBJ2-7; D is perhaps TRBD1 (5 bases). The V gene lost 2 bases and the J gene lost 0 bases, with 14 bases spanning the gap. The CDR3 consists of 16 residues. Looked up from germline, CDR1 is MNHGY and CDR2 is SVAAGI. The CDR3 sequence: CASSYHPGKSSYEQYF. In DNA, the CDR3 is TGTGCCAGCAGTTATCACCCAGGGAAGAGCTCCTACGAGCAGTACTTC.

V and J are TRBV7-2 and TRBJ1-2, with D tentatively TRBD1 (6 bases). V lost 5 bases and J 2 bases, leaving 12 bases between the germline ends. CDR1 and CDR2 (germline): SGHTA, FQGNSA. This CDR3 spans 14 amino acids. CDR3 nucleotide sequence: TGTGCCAGCAGCCTAAGACAGGTCAACTATGGCTACACCTTC. This encodes CASSLRQVNYGYTF.

The chain combines TRBV4-3 with TRBJ1-5; tentative D call: TRBD1 (5 bases). Trimming removed 0 bases at V and 4 bases at J, with 10 bases between. CDR3 length equals 15 residues. Germline values: CDR1 LGHNA, CDR2 YSLEER. CDR3: CASSQDSGGNQPQHF. The CDR3 nucleotides are TGCGCCAGCAGCCAAGATTCCGGGGGTAATCAGCCCCAGCATTTT.

CDR3 residues: CAISRGGGSYEQYF. CDR3 sequence (DNA): TGTGCCATCAGCCGCGGCGGGGGGTCTTACGAGCAGTACTTC. The chain uses TRBV10-3 and TRBJ2-7, with 8 bases aligning to TRBD2. The CDR3 has 14 residues. The V segment lost 6 bases and the J segment 4 bases; nucleotides outside the gene matches: 8. Looked up from germline, CDR1 is ENHRY and CDR2 is SYGVKD.

The chain links TRBV5-4 to TRBJ2-4, with a possible D match to TRBD2 (7 bases). V was cut by 2 bases and J by 6 bases, with 15 bases left in between. The CDR3 is 15 amino acids. Germline CDR1 reads SGHNT; CDR2 reads YYREEE (reference sequence). The CDR3 bases are TGTGCCAGCAGCTTAGGGCGGGGGCCCTCAAACATTCAGTACTTC. It encodes CASSLGRGPSNIQYF.

J is TRBJ1-1 and V is TRBV6-2 or TRBV6-3; D is uncertain. The CDR3 is made up of 16 amino acids. Germline CDR1 and CDR2: MNHEY and SVGEGT. With 0 bases removed from V and 1 base from J, the gap between germline ends came to 12 bases. The CDR3 DNA reads as TGTGCCAGCAGTTACTCACCAAACAGCCCGAACACTGAAGCTTTCTTT. Protein sequence: CASSYSPNSPNTEAFF.

J is TRBJ2-7 and V is TRBV10-3, with TRBD1 matching over 7 bases. This CDR3 region has 15 residues. V lost 2 bases and J lost 12; bases outside the gene matches: 16. Per germline, CDR1 ENHRY and CDR2 SYGVKD. The CDR3 nucleotides read TGTGCCATCAGTGAGGCCGGGACAGTTGAATTCGCCTCGTACTTC. Its translation is CAISEAGTVEFASYF.

The chain combines TRBV5-1 with TRBJ1-6, with D unresolved. Germline loops: CDR1 SGHRS, CDR2 YFSETQ. The V and J ends lost 4 bases and 8 bases respectively, with 10 bases between them. The CDR3 loop spans 13 amino acids. The CDR3, as DNA: TGCGCCAGCAGCCCCGGGAGAGATTCACCCCTCCACTTT. It yields the protein CASSPGRDSPLHF.

J is TRBJ1-2 and V is TRBV2; D gene ambiguous. Germline CDR1 reads SNHLY; CDR2 reads FYNNEI. The CDR3 extends over 15 amino acids. Trimming took 5 bases from V and 6 from J, leaving 19 bases between them. The CDR3, as DNA: TGTGCCAGCAGTCCAAATCGGGGTTTTGGGGATGGCTACACCTTC. Amino acid sequence: CASSPNRGFGDGYTF.

The chain combines TRBV6-5 with TRBJ2-2, with 7 bases fitting TRBD1. V was pared by 2 bases and J by 0 bases, with 3 bases of the junction left unmatched. Per the germline V gene, CDR1 is MNHEY and CDR2 is SVGAGI. The CDR3 totals 16 residues. The CDR3 sequence: CASSYQTGTNTGELFF. The CDR3 coding sequence is TGTGCCAGCAGTTACCAGACAGGGACGAACACCGGGGAGCTGTTTTTT.

The gene calls are TRBV19 and TRBJ1-3; D unresolved. V lost 5 bases and J lost 4, with 18 bases in between. CDR1 LNHDA and CDR2 SQIVND come from the germline V gene (reference sequence). This CDR3 has 16 amino acids. CDR3 sequence reads: CASSLRSGKRGNTIYF. The CDR3 nucleotides are TGTGCCAGTAGTCTTAGATCGGGGAAGAGGGGAAACACCATATATTTT.

The CDR3 bases are TGTGCCAGCAGGAGGCGGGCAGGGGGAGGCGAGCAGTACTTC. Its translation: CASRRRAGGGEQYF. The chain joins TRBV7-9 to TRBJ2-7, with D maybe TRBD1 (7 bases). The CDR3 extends over 14 amino acids. Per germline, CDR1 SEHNR and CDR2 FQNEAQ (reference sequence). V was pared by 6 bases and J by 6 bases, with 18 bases between.

This clone has just one count. This chain connects TRBV7-9 to TRBJ1-6; 9 nucleotides agree with TRBD1. V shed 0 bases and J 7 bases; nucleotides not matched to a gene: 1. The CDR3 has 15 amino acids. Germline loops: CDR1 SEHNR, CDR2 FQNEAQ (reference sequence). In DNA form, the CDR3 reads TGTGCCAGCAGCTTAGCAGACAGGGGGAATTCACCCCTCCACTTT. Amino acids: CASSLADRGNSPLHF.